A single sample is the source of the 11 T cell receptor beta chains below, sequenced in a study of T cell responses to AZD1222 COVID-19 vaccine. Profiling relied on immunoSEQ multiplex PCR, and the TCRdb table lists in-frame clones only, not all of them. The table shows tens of thousands of clones, with about 91% occurring only once. The source was peripheral blood, collected on day 0 of AZD1222 vaccination. These receptor sequences come from an adult in good health.

This chain joins TRBV19 and TRBJ2-7; D remains unclear. From germline, CDR1 is LNHDA and CDR2 SQIVND (reference sequence). The CDR3 length is 18 residues. Trimming stripped 4 bases from V and 0 bases from J, with 22 bases between. The CDR3 coding sequence is TGTGCCAGTAGTAAACAAAAGCCTGCCTCGCCAGACTCCTACGAGCAGTACTTC. Its translation: CASSKQKPASPDSYEQYF.

The genes are TRBV11-2 and TRBJ2-4; D tentatively fits TRBD1 or TRBD2 (5 bases each). This CDR3 spans 12 amino acids. Germline CDR1 and CDR2: SGHAT and FQNNGV. Trimming took 6 bases from V and 7 from J, leaving 10 bases between them. The CDR3 nucleotides read TGTGCCAGCAGTTCGGGGACCAACATTCAGTACTTC. Translating it yields CASSSGTNIQYF.

The J gene is TRBJ2-5, the V gene TRBV20-1; 11 bases align to TRBD2. V gave up 3 bases and J gave up 1 base; unmatched junction bases: 7. The CDR3 contains 16 residues. Looked up from germline, CDR1 is DFQATT and CDR2 is SNEGSKA (reference sequence). The CDR3 reads CSASLSSGGPQETQYF. The CDR3 bases are TGCAGTGCTAGTCTGTCTAGCGGGGGGCCCCAAGAGACCCAGTACTTC.

The chain has TRBV2 and TRBJ2-6, with D possibly matching TRBD2 (7 bases). This CDR3 contains 15 residues. Trimming removed 6 bases at V and 2 bases at J, with 11 bases between. Germline V gene data show CDR1 as SNHLY and CDR2 as FYNNEI. The chain's CDR3 is CASRVGGAGANVLTF. In nucleotides, the CDR3 is TGTGCCAGCAGAGTAGGGGGGGCTGGGGCCAACGTCCTGACTTTC.

The rearrangement uses TRBV4-3 and TRBJ1-5; 8 bases are shared with TRBD1. Germline V CDR1 and CDR2: LGHNA, YSLEER. This CDR3 is 16 amino acids long. The V and J ends lost 0 bases and 4 bases, in that order; junction bases with no gene match: 5. CDR3 sequence reads: CASSQDSRGLNQPQHF. The CDR3 coding sequence is TGCGCCAGCAGCCAAGATTCCAGGGGGCTAAATCAGCCCCAGCATTTT.

The chain is built from TRBV5-1 and TRBJ2-1; no clear D gene. Germline V CDR1 and CDR2: SGHRS, YFSETQ. The CDR3 has 10 amino acids. Trimming removed 5 bases at V and 8 bases at J, with 5 bases between. The CDR3 sequence is CASRGDEQFF. CDR3 sequence (DNA): TGCGCCAGCAGGGGTGATGAGCAGTTCTTC.

This clone was detected only a few times. The chain carries TRBV5-5 and TRBJ1-5, with D tentatively TRBD1 (6 bases). The CDR3 covers 15 residues. Germline V lookup: CDR1 SGHKS, CDR2 YYEKEE (reference sequence). Trimming removed 6 bases from V and 2 bases from J, with 15 bases in between. The CDR3 coding sequence is TGTGCCAGCACCCTGAGGGGGTTTGGCAATCAGCCCCAGCATTTT. This sequence encodes CASTLRGFGNQPQHF. Supplemented by reference TRBV5-5 and TRBJ1-5, the full variable domain reads DAGVTQSPTHLIKTRGQQVTLRCSPISGHKSVSWYQQVLGQGPQFIFQYYEKEERGRGNFPDRFSARQFPNYSSELNVNALLLGDSALYLCASTLRGFGNQPQHFGDGTRLSIL.

The chain links TRBV2 to TRBJ2-4; no clear D. V was pared by 3 bases and J by 0 bases, with 15 bases between. The CDR3 has 17 amino acids. CDR1 and CDR2 from the germline V gene are SNHLY and FYNNEI. CDR3 bases: TGTGCCAGCAGTGAGTCTTTGGCACTACCAGCCAAAAACATTCAGTACTTC. Translation gives CASSESLALPAKNIQYF.

The chain employs TRBV19 and TRBJ2-3; possibly TRBD2 for D (5 bases). The V and J ends lost 6 bases and 1 base respectively, with 14 bases between them. The CDR3 spans 15 residues. The germline gives CDR1 LNHDA, CDR2 SQIVND (reference sequence). In DNA, the CDR3 is TGTGCCAGTAGGATCGGAGGCCGGGGCACAGATACGCAGTATTTT. Translated: CASRIGGRGTDTQYF.

The gene calls are TRBV14 and TRBJ2-7; 8 bases line up with TRBD2. Germline lookup yields CDR1 SGHDN and CDR2 FVKESK. The CDR3 is 16 amino acids. Trimming removed 2 bases from V and 2 bases from J; junction bases left unmatched: 8. CDR3 sequence: CASSQKTSVPPYEQYF. DNA for the CDR3: TGTGCCAGCAGCCAAAAGACTAGCGTCCCCCCCTACGAGCAGTACTTC.

This chain joins TRBV7-3 and TRBJ2-3; 10 bases fit TRBD2. Germline V gene lookup returns CDR1 SGHTA and CDR2 FQGTGA. With 7 bases clipped from V and 2 bases from J, the junction kept 6 bases outside the gene matches. The CDR3 is made up of 15 amino acids. CDR3 nucleotides: TGTGCCAGCACCCCACTAGCGGGGCTCACAGATACGCAGTATTTT. Its protein is CASTPLAGLTDTQYF.